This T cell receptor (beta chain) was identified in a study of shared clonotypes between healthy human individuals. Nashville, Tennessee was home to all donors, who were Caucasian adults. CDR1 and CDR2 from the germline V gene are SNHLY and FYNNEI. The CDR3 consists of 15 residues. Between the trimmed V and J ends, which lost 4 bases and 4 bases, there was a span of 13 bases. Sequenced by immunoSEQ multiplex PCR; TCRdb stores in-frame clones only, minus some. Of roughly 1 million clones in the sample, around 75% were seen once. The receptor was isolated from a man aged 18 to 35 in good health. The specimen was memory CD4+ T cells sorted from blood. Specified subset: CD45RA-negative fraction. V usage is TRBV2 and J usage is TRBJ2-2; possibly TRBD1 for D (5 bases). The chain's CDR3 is CASSGQGRGTGELFF. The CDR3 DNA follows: TGTGCCAGCAGTGGTCAGGGAAGAGGCACCGGGGAGCTGTTTTTT.